This TCR beta chain was captured in a study of cytomegalovirus exposure and HLA in healthy donors. Study-wide context: Early release data held 80 million to 100 million unique TCRs from HLA-typed donors.

The PCR was carried out with 60 Vbeta primers and 13 Jbeta primers. Data came from immunoSEQ multiplex PCR; TCRdb stores just in-frame clones and leaves some out. Of tens of thousands of clones listed, around 80% are singletons. Concerning this clone: What it binds is unknown.

Regarding the study as a whole: Later analysis identified several of the most significant clusters that appeared linked to common viral pathogens.

Germline V CDR1 and CDR2: GTSNPN, SVGIG (reference sequence). Trimming removed 3 bases at V and 1 base at J, with 9 bases between. This CDR3 comprises 13 residues. This sequence was found in a man aged 45 to 65 in good health and CMV-seropositive. Sequenced material: PBMCs. The genes are TRBV30 and TRBJ1-1, with D uncertain. The CDR3 nucleotides are TGTGCCTGGAGCGCCCAGAAGAACACTGAAGCTTTCTTT. It is translated as CAWSAQKNTEAFF.